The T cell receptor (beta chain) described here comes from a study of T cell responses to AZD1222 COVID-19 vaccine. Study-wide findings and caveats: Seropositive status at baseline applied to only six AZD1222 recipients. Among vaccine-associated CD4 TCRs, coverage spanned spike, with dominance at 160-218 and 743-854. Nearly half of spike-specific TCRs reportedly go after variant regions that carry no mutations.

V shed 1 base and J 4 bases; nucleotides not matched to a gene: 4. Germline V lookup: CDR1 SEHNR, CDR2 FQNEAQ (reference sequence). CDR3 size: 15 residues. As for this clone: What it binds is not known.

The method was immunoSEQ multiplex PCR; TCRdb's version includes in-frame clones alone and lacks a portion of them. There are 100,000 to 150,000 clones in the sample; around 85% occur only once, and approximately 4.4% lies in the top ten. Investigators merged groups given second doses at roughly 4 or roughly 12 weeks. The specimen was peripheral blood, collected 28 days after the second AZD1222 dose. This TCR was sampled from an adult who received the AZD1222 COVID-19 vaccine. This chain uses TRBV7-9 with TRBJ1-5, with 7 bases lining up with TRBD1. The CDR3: CASSLGQGENQPQHF. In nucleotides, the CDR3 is TGTGCCAGCAGCTTAGGACAGGGAGAGAATCAGCCCCAGCATTTT. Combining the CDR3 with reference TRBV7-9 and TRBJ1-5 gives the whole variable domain DTGVSQNPRHKITKRGQNVTFRCDPISEHNRLYWYRQTLGQGPEFLTYFQNEAQLEKSRLLSDRFSAERPKGSFSTLEIQRTEQGDSAMYLCASSLGQGENQPQHFGDGTRLSIL.